The 25 T cell receptor beta chains presented below share a single source sample, sequenced in a study of monozygotic twins with inflammatory bowel disease. No DNA is given; TCRdb re-called the 5' RACE reads and lists each CDR3 protein once. The sample features 440,000 or so distinct CDR3 sequences, with 2% to 3% in its top ten. The sample consisted of blood. Receptors originate from a human donor with ulcerative colitis or Crohn's disease, or a healthy co-twin of an affected twin (not recorded which).

The chain carries TRBV7-9 and TRBJ1-2; TCRdb's assignment of TRBD1 cannot be checked, as there is no DNA. This CDR3 spans 16 amino acids. In germline, CDR1 is SEHNR, CDR2 FQNEAQ (reference sequence). This CDR3 reads CASSTKGHGHLGSYTF.

The chain couples TRBV7-2 to TRBJ2-1; TCRdb outputs TRBD2, but without DNA this stays unchecked. The CDR3 extends over 14 amino acids. Germline CDR1 reads SGHTA; CDR2 reads FQGNSA. The CDR3 loop is CASSLDPSGGEQFF.

The chain recombines TRBV5-1 with TRBJ2-7; there is no DNA to check the TCRdb D call of TRBD1. The CDR3 runs to 14 residues. The germline CDR1 and CDR2 sequences are SGHRS and YFSETQ. Here the CDR3 reads CASSLVGARYEQYF.

The chain recombines TRBV29-1 with TRBJ2-5; TCRdb's D gene call, TRBD1, goes unchecked for lack of DNA. This CDR3 is 14 amino acids long. Looked up from germline, CDR1 is SQVTM and CDR2 is ANQGSEA. CDR3 sequence reads: CSESALLGGETQYF.

V is TRBV7-8 and J is TRBJ2-2; the TCRdb call, TRBD2, lacks DNA for checking. CDR3 size: 18 residues. CDR1 and CDR2 (germline): SGHVS, FQNEAQ. This CDR3 is CASSLVASGRVNTGELFF. The full variable domain, in which reference TRBV7-8 and TRBJ2-2 provide the parts outside the CDR3, is GAGVSQSPRYKVAKRGQDVALRCDPISGHVSLFWYQQALGQGPEFLTYFQNEAQLDKSGLPSDRFFAERPEGSVSTLKIQRTQQEDSAVYLCASSLVASGRVNTGELFFGEGSRLTVL.

The V gene is TRBV9, the J gene TRBJ2-5; TCRdb picks TRBD2, but there is no DNA to check that call. The CDR3 is 15 residues long. The germline gives CDR1 SGDLS, CDR2 YYNGEE. CDR3 sequence reads: CASSAGLAGAETQYF.

The chain has TRBV29-1 and TRBJ2-2; there is no DNA to check the TCRdb D call of TRBD2. Per the germline V gene, CDR1 is SQVTM and CDR2 is ANQGSEA. This CDR3 is built from 14 residues. CDR3 amino acids: CSVESAGATGELFF.

The gene calls are TRBV7-9 and TRBJ2-7. The CDR3 covers 13 residues. CDR1 and CDR2 (germline): SEHNR, FQNEAQ (reference sequence). This chain's CDR3 is CASSPTGAHEQYF.

V gene TRBV11-2 combines with J gene TRBJ2-3; the D call of TRBD1 rests on TCRdb alone, since no DNA is present to check it. The V gene's germline CDR1 is SGHAT and CDR2 FQNNGV. The CDR3 is made up of 13 amino acids. CDR3 loop: CASSWTGDEGRYF.

The chain combines TRBV29-1 with TRBJ2-7. The CDR3 has 13 amino acids. The germline gives CDR1 SQVTM, CDR2 ANQGSEA. CDR3 protein: CSVDAGAFDEQYF.

The CDR3 reads CASRRGGSEKLFF. The chain carries TRBV2 and TRBJ1-4. Germline-derived CDR1 and CDR2 are SNHLY and FYNNEI. This CDR3 has 13 residues.

CDR3 region: CATSRDREVQPQHF. V usage is TRBV15 and J usage is TRBJ1-5. Germline V gives CDR1 LNHNV, CDR2 YYDKDF (reference sequence). This CDR3 has 14 amino acids. The full variable domain, with the rest looked up from reference TRBV15 and TRBJ1-5, is DAMVIQNPRYQVTQFGKPVTLSCSQTLNHNVMYWYQQKSSQAPKLLFHYYDKDFNNEADTPDNFQSRRPNTSFCFLDIRSPGLGDTAMYLCATSRDREVQPQHFGDGTRLSIL.

This chain joins TRBV12-3 or TRBV12-4 and TRBJ2-1. The CDR3 sequence is 12 residues long. The CDR3 protein is CASRSSGNEQFF.

V usage is TRBV5-6 and J usage is TRBJ2-1; TCRdb's D call of TRBD2 is untestable without DNA. This CDR3 is 12 amino acids long. From germline, CDR1 is SGHDT and CDR2 YYEEEE. The CDR3: CASSLADGEQFF. Drawing the rest from reference TRBV5-6 and TRBJ2-1, the complete variable domain is DAGVTQSPTHLIKTRGQQVTLRCSPKSGHDTVSWYQQALGQGPQFIFQYYEEEERQRGNFPDRFSGHQFPNYSSELNVNALLLGDSALYLCASSLADGEQFFGPGTRLTVL.

The chain combines TRBV3-1 with TRBJ1-2. From germline, CDR1 is LGHDT and CDR2 YNNKEL (reference sequence). The CDR3 loop spans 16 amino acids. The CDR3 protein is CASRAKAVGINYGYTF.

This sequence joins TRBV7-9 and TRBJ2-1; checking the TCRdb D call of TRBD1 is not possible without DNA. The CDR3 sequence is 14 residues long. The V gene's germline CDR1 is SEHNR and CDR2 FQNEAQ (reference sequence). The CDR3 sequence: CASSSGGGWNEQFF.

This chain connects TRBV5-1 to TRBJ1-6; without DNA, the TCRdb call of TRBD1 cannot be checked. The CDR3 extends over 16 amino acids. Germline V gene lookup returns CDR1 SGHRS and CDR2 YFSETQ. CDR3 loop: CASSLDAGRDNSPLHF.

The chain couples TRBV5-1 to TRBJ2-5; TCRdb's D gene call, TRBD2, goes unchecked for lack of DNA. The CDR3 length is 16 residues. Germline V gene lookup returns CDR1 SGHRS and CDR2 YFSETQ. CDR3 residues: CASSHGTSGSQETQYF.

The rearrangement uses TRBV6-5 and TRBJ1-1; no DNA is available, so the TRBD1 call from TCRdb remains unchecked. The CDR3 contains 18 residues. Germline V gene lookup returns CDR1 MNHEY and CDR2 SVGAGI. CDR3 amino acids: CASSYFKGTGGRDTEAFF.

This chain uses TRBV4-1 with TRBJ2-7; absent DNA, TCRdb's TRBD1 call cannot be checked. There are 15 residues in the CDR3. Germline lookup yields CDR1 MGHRA and CDR2 YSYEKL. Here the CDR3 reads CASSQGTTAFYEQYF.

The chain combines TRBV20-1 with TRBJ2-5; TCRdb reports TRBD1, a call that lacks DNA to check it against. There are 15 residues in the CDR3. CDR1 and CDR2 from the germline V gene are DFQATT and SNEGSKA (reference sequence). The CDR3 loop is CSASGVRRARETQYF.

The CDR3 protein is CASSLLRGGLQETQYF. This chain uses TRBV7-9 with TRBJ2-5; TCRdb names TRBD1, which stays unverified in the absence of DNA. Germline CDR1 and CDR2: SEHNR and FQNEAQ (reference sequence). The CDR3 covers 16 residues.

V gene TRBV5-8 combines with J gene TRBJ1-5; no DNA is available, so the TRBD1 call from TCRdb remains unchecked. This CDR3 region has 15 residues. Per germline, CDR1 SGHTS and CDR2 YDEGEE. CDR3 in amino acids: CASSTGQGGDQPQHF. The whole variable domain, remainder taken from reference TRBV5-8 and TRBJ1-5, is EAGVTQSPTHLIKTRGQQATLRCSPISGHTSVYWYQQALGLGLQFLLWYDEGEERNRGNFPPRFSGRQFPNYSSELNVNALELEDSALYLCASSTGQGGDQPQHFGDGTRLSIL.

The rearrangement links TRBV3-1 to TRBJ2-5; TCRdb returns TRBD2, unconfirmable since there is no DNA. Germline CDR1 LGHDT, CDR2 YNNKEL (reference sequence). The CDR3 runs to 15 residues. The CDR3 is CASSQLTSGSETQYF.

V gene TRBV27 combines with J gene TRBJ2-3. The CDR3 runs 11 residues. The V gene's germline CDR1 is MNHEY and CDR2 SMNVEV (reference sequence). CDR3 region: CASSFRNTQYF.